These 25 T cell receptor beta chains share one sample of origin, sequenced in a study of blood T cell repertoires in COVID-19. Profiling relied on immunoSEQ multiplex PCR, and the TCRdb table lists in-frame clones only, not all of them. The sample contains roughly 93,000 clones, over 75% of which appear only once. The sample taken for sequencing was peripheral blood. These receptors all come from a woman older than 75 with acute or convalescent COVID-19.

This clone was detected once. The V and J genes are TRBV27 and TRBJ1-1; possible D gene TRBD1, 5 bases. The CDR3 loop spans 14 amino acids. CDR1 and CDR2 from the germline V gene are MNHEY and SMNVEV (reference sequence). V shed 5 bases and J shed 3 bases, with 13 bases lying between them. For the CDR3, the DNA is TGTGCCAGCAGTCCGGCGGGACGGTACACTGAAGCTTTCTTT. Translated: CASSPAGRYTEAFF.

The chain couples TRBV5-4 to TRBJ1-6; D is perhaps TRBD1 (5 bases). The CDR3 contains 15 residues. Germline CDR1 is SGHNT and CDR2 is YYREEE (reference sequence). V was pared by 6 bases and J by 9 bases, with 19 bases between. The CDR3 DNA sequence: TGTGCCAGCACCCTTGGTTCCCAGGGCCCTTCACCCCTCCACTTT. Its protein product is CASTLGSQGPSPLHF.

The V gene is TRBV20-1, the J gene TRBJ1-5; unclear D gene. Per germline, CDR1 DFQATT and CDR2 SNEGSKA (reference sequence). The CDR3 is 15 amino acids. Trimming left V 3 bases short and J 0 bases short, with 12 bases between. DNA of the CDR3: TGCAGTGCTAGTCCGTCAGACTATAGCAATCAGCCCCAGCATTTT. As protein: CSASPSDYSNQPQHF.

The rearrangement links TRBV5-4 to TRBJ1-6; 7 bases fit TRBD1. V dropped 0 bases and J dropped 7; count of bases not matched to a gene: 7. This CDR3 has 16 residues. Germline assignment: CDR1 SGHNT and CDR2 YYREEE (reference sequence). The chain's CDR3 is CASSLELTGKNSPLHF. The CDR3 coding sequence is TGTGCCAGCAGCTTGGAACTGACAGGGAAGAATTCACCCCTCCACTTT. The full variable domain, rest sourced from reference TRBV5-4 and TRBJ1-6, is ETGVTQSPTHLIKTRGQQVTLRCSSQSGHNTVSWYQQALGQGPQFIFQYYREEENGRGNFPPRFSGLQFPNYSSELNVNALELDDSALYLCASSLELTGKNSPLHFGNGTRLTVT.

This chain links TRBV5-1 with TRBJ1-1; 10 positions agree with TRBD1. CDR3 size: 14 residues. Per the germline V gene, CDR1 is SGHRS and CDR2 is YFSETQ. V was clipped by 1 base and J by 12 bases; unmatched bases: 9. CDR3 protein: CASSLPGTGVESFF. The CDR3 nucleotides are TGCGCCAGCAGCTTGCCCGGGACAGGGGTTGAGTCTTTCTTT.

The rearrangement uses TRBV9 and TRBJ1-3; 10 positions agree with TRBD1. V gave up 0 bases and J gave up 4 bases; unmatched junction bases: 4. CDR3 length: 16 residues. Germline V gene data show CDR1 as SGDLS and CDR2 as YYNGEE. The chain's CDR3 is CASSVDDRGHGNTIYF. DNA of the CDR3: TGTGCCAGCAGCGTAGACGACAGGGGGCACGGAAACACCATATATTTT.

The J gene is TRBJ2-2, the V gene TRBV5-5; 8 bases map to TRBD1. The germline V gene encodes CDR1 SGHKS and CDR2 YYEKEE (reference sequence). The CDR3 sequence is 16 residues long. V trimming: 0 bases; J trimming: 3 bases; junction bases outside the gene matches: 4. CDR3 sequence: CASSLAGQGDTGELFF. CDR3 nucleotide sequence: TGTGCCAGCAGCTTGGCCGGACAGGGAGACACCGGGGAGCTGTTTTTT.

This clone was found once. The chain carries TRBV7-2 and TRBJ1-1; 7 bases are shared with TRBD1. Losses at the gene ends were 3 bases for V and 0 bases for J; bases not matched to a gene: 1. The germline V gene encodes CDR1 SGHTA and CDR2 FQGNSA. The CDR3 extends over 14 amino acids. The CDR3 bases are TGTGCCAGCAGCTTGGGACAGATGAACACTGAAGCTTTCTTT. It is translated as CASSLGQMNTEAFF.

V is TRBV24-1 and J is TRBJ2-2; tentative D call: TRBD1 (6 bases). Germline CDR1 and CDR2: KGHDR and SFDVKD. This CDR3 region has 16 residues. V shed 3 bases and J shed 4 bases, with 14 bases lying between them. CDR3 bases: TGTGCCACCAGTGATCCAACAGGGAGAGGCACCGGGGAGCTGTTTTTT. It translates to CATSDPTGRGTGELFF.

V is TRBV6-1 and J is TRBJ2-3; unclear D gene. This CDR3 is 15 amino acids long. Germline assignment: CDR1 MNHNS and CDR2 SASEGT. V was shortened by 1 base and J by 2 bases, with 10 bases between the two germline ends. CDR3 sequence: CASSEDPSTTDTQYF. In nucleotides, the CDR3 is TGTGCCAGCAGTGAAGATCCATCTACCACAGATACGCAGTATTTT.

This clone was observed a few times. The chain links TRBV5-1 to TRBJ2-7; D might be TRBD2 (5 bases). The CDR3 loop spans 15 amino acids. Germline V gene data show CDR1 as SGHRS and CDR2 as YFSETQ. V was clipped by 5 bases and J by 4 bases, with 19 bases between them. The CDR3 nucleotides read TGCGCCAGCAGGGCCGAGTCTAGCACGTTATACGAGCAGTACGTC. This gives the protein CASRAESSTLYEQYV.

The gene calls are TRBV15 and TRBJ2-3, with 11 bases matching TRBD2. The CDR3 has 16 amino acids. Trimming cost V 3 bases and J 4 bases; bases outside gene matches: 6. Germline CDR1 LNHNV, CDR2 YYDKDF (reference sequence). CDR3 in DNA: TGTGCCACCAGCAGCCCCTTAGCGGGGGGGGCAGATACGCAGTATTTT. Its translation: CATSSPLAGGADTQYF.

The CDR3 region has the DNA TGTGCCAGTAGTTCCCTCCCGGGACAGGGGATCTACGAGCAGTACTTC. This gives the protein CASSSLPGQGIYEQYF. The V call is TRBV19, the J call TRBJ2-7, with 10 bases lining up with TRBD1. V lost 5 bases and J lost 3; bases outside the gene matches: 10. CDR1 is LNHDA and CDR2 is SQIVND in the germline V gene (reference sequence). This CDR3 region has 16 residues. Complete variable domain (other parts from reference TRBV19 and TRBJ2-7): DGGITQSPKYLFRKEGQNVTLSCEQNLNHDAMYWYRQDPGQGLRLIYYSQIVNDFQKGDIAEGYSVSREKKESFPLTVTSAQKNPTAFYLCASSSLPGQGIYEQYFGPGTRLTVT.

This clone occurred once. The genes are TRBV5-3 and TRBJ2-5, with TRBD2 matching 16 bases. TRBV5-3 is recorded as an ORF, its role being uncertain. There are 21 residues in the CDR3. The V and J ends lost 4 bases and 1 base, in that order; junction bases with no gene match: 16. CDR3 sequence: CARSPRRKGTSGGDSQETQYF. The CDR3 region has the DNA TGTGCCAGAAGCCCCCGTAGAAAAGGGACTAGCGGGGGGGATAGCCAAGAGACCCAGTACTTC.

The rearrangement links TRBV7-3 to TRBJ2-3; TRBD1 matches 7 bases. From germline, CDR1 is SGHTA and CDR2 FQGTGA. This CDR3 is 14 amino acids long. V was pared by 5 bases and J by 4 bases, with 6 bases of the junction left unmatched. Written as DNA, the CDR3 is TGTGCCAGCAGCCTCGACAGGGTTGCAGATACGCAGTATTTT. It codes for CASSLDRVADTQYF.

The chain is built from TRBV25-1 and TRBJ2-3; possible D gene TRBD2, 7 bases. The germline V gene has CDR1 MGHDK and CDR2 SYGVNS. This CDR3 spans 14 amino acids. Trimming shortened V by 4 bases and J by 4 bases, and 12 bases separated the two germline ends. CDR3 region: CASSGGGPPDTQYF. CDR3 in DNA: TGTGCCAGCAGTGGGGGGGGGCCCCCAGATACGCAGTATTTT.

V gene TRBV28 combines with J gene TRBJ2-7, with 9 bases lining up with TRBD2. The ends lost 3 bases at V and 0 bases at J; junction bases unmatched: 3. Per the germline V gene, CDR1 is MDHEN and CDR2 is SYDVKM. CDR3 length equals 15 residues. CDR3 loop: CASSFSGGPSYEQYV. The CDR3, as DNA: TGTGCCAGCAGTTTTAGCGGGGGTCCCTCCTACGAGCAGTACGTC.

V gene TRBV6-2 or TRBV6-3 combines with J gene TRBJ2-2; 8 bases line up with TRBD1. Germline-derived CDR1 and CDR2 are MNHEY and SVGEGT. The CDR3 runs to 14 residues. V was clipped by 5 bases and J by 3 bases; unmatched bases: 2. The CDR3 region is CASSPTGDTGELFF. The CDR3, as DNA: TGTGCCAGCAGTCCGACAGGGGACACCGGGGAGCTGTTTTTT.

The gene calls are TRBV20-1 and TRBJ2-2; D perhaps matches TRBD2 (6 bases). V dropped 3 bases and J dropped 5 bases, with 10 bases sitting between them. This CDR3 contains 13 residues. Germline V gene lookup returns CDR1 DFQATT and CDR2 SNEGSKA (reference sequence). The CDR3 reads CSASLGGTGELFF. CDR3 DNA sequence: TGCAGTGCTAGTTTGGGAGGAACCGGGGAGCTGTTTTTT.

This chain joins TRBV7-8 and TRBJ2-6; no clear D gene. Between the trimmed V and J ends, which lost 1 base and 1 base, there was a span of 8 bases. In germline, CDR1 is SGHVS, CDR2 FQNEAQ. This CDR3 contains 16 residues. The chain's CDR3 is CASSLVSESGANVLTF. DNA for the CDR3: TGTGCCAGCAGCTTAGTATCTGAGTCTGGGGCCAACGTCCTGACTTTC.

CDR3 nucleotide sequence: TGTGCCAGCAGCCAAGGGCTGGCTAGCGGGGGCTACGAGCAGTACTTC. It yields the protein CASSQGLASGGYEQYF. The genes are TRBV3-1 (or the pseudogene TRBV3-2) and TRBJ2-7; the match to TRBD2 covers 10 bases. Trimming took 1 base from V and 3 from J; bases not matched to a gene: 6. Germline CDR1 LGHDT, CDR2 YNNKEL (reference sequence). The CDR3 runs to 16 residues.

The chain recombines TRBV29-1 with TRBJ2-6; D gene unclear. Trimming pared 3 bases from V and 4 bases from J, leaving 10 bases between. The germline V gene encodes CDR1 SQVTM and CDR2 ANQGSEA. The CDR3 consists of 14 residues. The CDR3 nucleotides are TGCAGCGTTGACTCAGGTTCAGGGGCCAACGTCCTGACTTTC. Its protein product is CSVDSGSGANVLTF.

The V and J genes are TRBV4-1 and TRBJ2-5, with TRBD1 matching 7 bases. CDR3 length: 14 residues. Germline CDR1 reads MGHRA; CDR2 reads YSYEKL. V lost 2 bases, J lost 5 bases, and 5 bases stayed unmatched. This chain's CDR3 is CASSQRGLGETQYF. DNA of the CDR3: TGCGCCAGCAGCCAAAGGGGGCTAGGGGAGACCCAGTACTTC.

The DNA for the CDR3 is TGTGCCAGTAGTATCGCGGGTGGCAGTATACCTTACGAGCAGTACTTC. Protein product: CASSIAGGSIPYEQYF. This chain joins TRBV19 and TRBJ2-7; TRBD2 is a possible D gene (5 bases). Germline V gives CDR1 LNHDA, CDR2 SQIVND (reference sequence). V was trimmed by 3 bases and J by 4 bases, leaving 19 bases between them. The CDR3 totals 16 residues. The full variable domain, its missing parts supplied by reference TRBV19 and TRBJ2-7, is DGGITQSPKYLFRKEGQNVTLSCEQNLNHDAMYWYRQDPGQGLRLIYYSQIVNDFQKGDIAEGYSVSREKKESFPLTVTSAQKNPTAFYLCASSIAGGSIPYEQYFGPGTRLTVT.

This clone was picked up one time. The chain joins TRBV7-9 to TRBJ1-6, with 9 nucleotides matching TRBD1. The V segment lost 1 base and the J segment 10 bases; nucleotides outside the gene matches: 2. The CDR3 has 14 amino acids. Per the germline V gene, CDR1 is SEHNR and CDR2 is FQNEAQ (reference sequence). The CDR3 loop reads CASSLGTGESPLHF. CDR3 bases: TGTGCCAGCAGCTTAGGGACAGGGGAATCACCCCTCCACTTT.